This is a list of T cell receptor beta chains from one sample in a study of cytomegalovirus exposure and HLA in healthy donors. Assay: immunoSEQ multiplex PCR; the TCRdb copy retains only in-frame clones and omits some. The table lists just under 75,000 clones, about 93% of them singletons. Sample: PBMCs. The receptors here all came from a woman between 18 and 30 years old in good health and CMV-seropositive. The CDR3 runs from the conserved cysteine through the conserved F or W. Fields, in order: CDR3 protein, CDR3 DNA, V gene, clone size, J gene, CDR3 length, D gene. The D gene is left open where the match is weak. Where a row states a size, it is once, few, many or the class of an expanded clone; other rows omit it.

CASSRDATSGRSQYF | TGCGCCAGCAGCCGAGACGCGACTAGCGGGAGATCGCAGTATTTT | TRBV4-1 | . | TRBJ2-3 | 15 | TRBD2
CASYPTAATNEKLFF | TGTGCCAGTTACCCTACAGCAGCAACTAATGAAAAACTGTTTTTT | TRBV19 | . | TRBJ1-4 | 15 | .
CASSRDRLPVGYTF | TGTGCCAGCAGCAGAGACAGGCTCCCGGTTGGCTACACCTTC | TRBV21-1 | . | TRBJ1-2 | 14 | .
CASSSLTGPAYEQYF | TGCGCCAGCAGCTCCCTAACAGGCCCTGCTTACGAGCAGTACTTC | TRBV5-1 | . | TRBJ2-7 | 15 | .
CASSRRRDSRGTDTQYF | TGTGCCAGCAGCAGACGGCGGGACAGTCGAGGCACAGATACGCAGTATTTT | TRBV7-8 | . | TRBJ2-3 | 17 | .
CASSLGISGRPGRSYNEQFF | TGTGCCAGCAGCTTAGGCATTAGCGGGAGGCCAGGCCGCTCCTACAATGAGCAGTTCTTC | TRBV7-3 | . | TRBJ2-1 | 20 | TRBD2
CASKSAGRFYEQYF | TGTGCCAGCAAGTCGGCGGGAAGATTCTACGAGCAGTACTTC | TRBV27 | . | TRBJ2-7 | 14 | .
CASSYGQVKDTQYF | TGCGCCAGCAGCTACGGACAGGTTAAGGATACGCAGTATTTT | TRBV5-1 | . | TRBJ2-3 | 14 | TRBD1
CASSQLGSGGAYNEQFF | TGTGCCAGCAGCCAATTAGGTAGCGGGGGGGCCTACAATGAGCAGTTCTTC | TRBV14 | . | TRBJ2-1 | 17 | TRBD2
CASSPLLAGGQETQYF | TGTGCCAGCTCACCATTGCTAGCGGGGGGCCAAGAGACCCAGTACTTC | TRBV18 | . | TRBJ2-5 | 16 | TRBD2
CASSQGHSGTSGRRYEQYF | TGCGCCAGCAGCCAAGGCCATTCTGGGACTAGCGGGAGGAGGTACGAGCAGTACTTC | TRBV4-3 | . | TRBJ2-7 | 19 | TRBD2
CASSRKTGTDTQYF | TGTGCCAGCAGCCGAAAAACAGGGACAGATACGCAGTATTTT | TRBV7-2 | . | TRBJ2-3 | 14 | .
CASSQGLSSGNTIYF | TGTGCCAGCAGCCAAGGACTGAGCTCTGGAAACACCATATATTTT | TRBV14 | . | TRBJ1-3 | 15 | .
CAWSAGQGPNQPQHF | TGTGCCTGGAGCGCGGGACAGGGGCCGAATCAGCCCCAGCATTTT | TRBV30 | . | TRBJ1-5 | 15 | TRBD1
CASSTDTLVFSEAFF | TGCGCCAGCAGCACCGACACACTTGTTTTCAGTGAAGCTTTCTTT | TRBV5-1 | . | TRBJ1-1 | 15 | .
CASSISGQSGNTIYF | TGTGCCAGCAGCATATCCGGACAGTCTGGAAACACCATATATTTT | TRBV7-2 | . | TRBJ1-3 | 15 | .
CARGDRVNTGELFF | TGTGCCAGAGGGGACAGGGTGAACACCGGGGAGCTGTTTTTT | TRBV2 | few | TRBJ2-2 | 14 | TRBD1
CASSLRTVANTGELFF | TGTGCCAGCAGTTTGAGGACAGTCGCGAACACCGGGGAGCTGTTTTTT | TRBV9 | . | TRBJ2-2 | 16 | .
CASSLRTSGSTDTQYF | TGTGCCAGCAGTCTCAGGACTAGCGGTAGCACAGATACGCAGTATTTT | TRBV28 | . | TRBJ2-3 | 16 | TRBD2
CSKTSGSSYNEQFF | TGCAGCAAAACTAGCGGGAGCTCCTACAATGAGCAGTTCTTC | TRBV29-1 | . | TRBJ2-1 | 14 | TRBD2
CASSLGSRVGSNQPQHF | TGTGCCAGCAGCTTAGGTTCGCGGGTTGGTAGCAATCAGCCCCAGCATTTT | TRBV7-8 | few | TRBJ1-5 | 17 | .
CASSLPGTGAYNEQFF | TGCGCCAGCAGCCTTCCCGGGACAGGGGCCTACAATGAGCAGTTCTTC | TRBV4-1 | . | TRBJ2-1 | 16 | TRBD1
CASSSRDRGTDTQYF | TGTGCCAGCAGTAGCCGAGACAGGGGCACAGATACGCAGTATTTT | TRBV5-4 | . | TRBJ2-3 | 15 | TRBD1
CASSPRTGLSDTQYF | TGTGCCAGCAGCCCACGGACAGGGCTATCAGATACGCAGTATTTT | TRBV11-3 | . | TRBJ2-3 | 15 | TRBD1
CASSFPGAGETQYF | TGCGCCAGCAGCTTCCCGGGAGCCGGGGAGACCCAGTACTTC | TRBV5-1 | once | TRBJ2-5 | 14 | .
CATKYLSSGAPSYEQYF | TGTGCCACCAAGTATTTGTCTAGCGGGGCGCCTAGCTACGAGCAGTACTTC | TRBV27 | . | TRBJ2-7 | 17 | TRBD2
CASSAELRNYGYTF | TGTGCCAGCAGTGCAGAACTGAGGAACTATGGCTACACCTTC | TRBV6-1 | . | TRBJ1-2 | 14 | .
CAISESTGAGGYTF | TGTGCCATCAGTGAGTCAACCGGGGCGGGAGGCTACACCTTC | TRBV10-3 | few | TRBJ1-2 | 14 | .
CASSLGLAGGRQETQYF | TGTGCCAGCAGCTTGGGACTAGCGGGGGGCCGCCAAGAGACCCAGTACTTC | TRBV5-4 | . | TRBJ2-5 | 17 | TRBD2
CASLTSGGETQYF | TGTGCCAGCCTTACTAGCGGGGGGGAGACCCAGTACTTC | TRBV28 | . | TRBJ2-5 | 13 | TRBD2
CASRPGDRPYGYTF | TGCGCCAGCAGACCCGGAGACAGGCCCTATGGCTACACCTTC | TRBV5-1 | . | TRBJ1-2 | 14 | .
CASNRDYGETQYF | TGTGCTAGCAACCGGGACTACGGGGAGACCCAGTACTTC | TRBV12-5 | . | TRBJ2-5 | 13 | TRBD2
CASRVEETQYF | TGCGCCAGCAGAGTAGAAGAGACCCAGTACTTC | TRBV23-1 | . | TRBJ2-5 | 11 | .
CASRPRDRGPLNTGELFF | TGTGCCAGCAGGCCCCGGGACAGGGGGCCACTCAACACCGGGGAGCTGTTTTTT | TRBV7-9 | . | TRBJ2-2 | 18 | TRBD1
CASSRPSGRVGNEQFF | TGTGCCAGCAGCCGACCTAGCGGGAGGGTTGGGAATGAGCAGTTCTTC | TRBV5-5 | . | TRBJ2-1 | 16 | TRBD2
CASSWTSGSHEQYF | TGTGCCAGCAGTTGGACTAGCGGGTCCCACGAGCAGTACTTC | TRBV27 | . | TRBJ2-7 | 14 | TRBD2
CASSLEAGSTPYNEQFF | TGCGCCAGCAGCTTGGAAGCGGGATCTACCCCCTACAATGAGCAGTTCTTC | TRBV5-1 | . | TRBJ2-1 | 17 | TRBD2
CASNGQQGNHYEQYF | TGTGCCAGCAACGGACAACAGGGAAATCACTACGAGCAGTACTTC | TRBV28 | . | TRBJ2-7 | 15 | .
CASKRAGLNYGYTF | TGTGCCTCCAAACGAGCAGGTCTTAACTATGGCTACACCTTC | TRBV10-3 | . | TRBJ1-2 | 14 | .
CASSRSGTGFSLFGSPLHF | TGTGCCAGCAGTAGATCCGGGACAGGGTTTAGTTTATTTGGCTCACCCCTCCACTTT | TRBV28 | . | TRBJ1-6 | 19 | TRBD1
CASSVQVNSYEQYF | TGTGCCAGCAGTGTACAGGTTAACTCCTACGAGCAGTACTTC | TRBV6-1 | once | TRBJ2-7 | 14 | .
CASSLLERREQFF | TGTGCCAGCAGCTTATTGGAGAGAAGGGAGCAGTTCTTC | TRBV7-9 | . | TRBJ2-1 | 13 | .
CATSSGTGGQPQHF | TGTGCCACCTCCTCCGGGACAGGGGGTCAGCCCCAGCATTTT | TRBV27 | . | TRBJ1-5 | 14 | TRBD1
CASSPLTRPAFF | TGTGCCAGCAGCCCACTGACTAGGCCAGCGTTCTTC | TRBV7-2 | . | TRBJ2-1 | 12 | .
CASSSTPGGNIPYEQYF | TGTGCCAGCAGCTCTACACCCGGCGGGAACATACCCTACGAGCAGTACTTC | TRBV7-8 | . | TRBJ2-7 | 17 | .
CATSPWQASSQPQHF | TGTGCCACATCTCCCTGGCAGGCGTCGAGTCAGCCCCAGCATTTT | TRBV27 | . | TRBJ1-5 | 15 | .
CASSAGTPSYEQYF | TGTGCCAGCAGCGCCGGGACACCCTCCTACGAGCAGTACTTC | TRBV6-5 | . | TRBJ2-7 | 14 | .
CASTRTSGRAYNEQFF | TGCGCCAGCACGCGGACTAGCGGGAGGGCTTACAATGAGCAGTTCTTC | TRBV5-1 | few | TRBJ2-1 | 16 | TRBD2
CAISVDRSNTEAFF | TGTGCCATCAGTGTAGACAGGTCAAACACTGAAGCTTTCTTT | TRBV10-3 | . | TRBJ1-1 | 14 | .
CASSEWSVRLEAFF | TGTGCCAGCAGTGAGTGGTCGGTCAGGTTAGAAGCTTTCTTT | TRBV6-1 | . | TRBJ1-1 | 14 | .
CASSPPLGNTIYF | TGTGCCAGCAGCCCCCCCCTGGGAAACACCATATATTTT | TRBV4-2 | . | TRBJ1-3 | 13 | .
CASSPGRANYGYTF | TGTGCCAGCAGCCCCGGCAGGGCCAACTATGGCTACACCTTC | TRBV7-2 | once | TRBJ1-2 | 14 | .
CASSLAVRAPLHF | TGTGCCAGCAGCTTAGCGGTCCGGGCACCCCTCCACTTT | TRBV7-6 | . | TRBJ1-6 | 13 | .
CASSTYREFNYGYTF | TGTGCCAGCTCAACCTACAGAGAATTTAACTATGGCTACACCTTC | TRBV18 | . | TRBJ1-2 | 15 | .
CASSLADRGLYEQYF | TGTGCCAGCAGCTTAGCAGACAGGGGGTTGTACGAGCAGTACTTC | TRBV7-2 | . | TRBJ2-7 | 15 | TRBD1
CASSLNRNTEAFF | TGTGCCAGCAGCTTAAATAGGAACACTGAAGCTTTCTTT | TRBV7-3 | . | TRBJ1-1 | 13 | .
CASSVRAGYTF | TGTGCCAGCAGTGTCAGGGCTGGCTACACCTTC | TRBV2 | once | TRBJ1-2 | 11 | .
CASRTRGGGGTQYF | TGTGCCAGCAGGACCCGGGGAGGGGGTGGTACGCAGTATTTT | TRBV6-1 | . | TRBJ2-3 | 14 | .
CASSQGTGGLHNQPQHF | TGTGCCAGCAGCCAAGGGACAGGGGGCCTCCACAATCAGCCCCAGCATTTT | TRBV9 | . | TRBJ1-5 | 17 | TRBD1
CASSFRGQSGNTIYF | TGTGCCAGCAGCTTTAGGGGACAGTCTGGAAACACCATATATTTT | TRBV7-9 | . | TRBJ1-3 | 15 | TRBD1